The rows below give T cell receptor beta chains drawn from one sample of a study of spatial heterogeneity in lung cancer. MiXCR, applied by TCRdb to the 5' RACE reads, yields one record per CDR3 protein. This sample yields 36,000 or so distinct CDR3 sequences, of which less than 5.5% are seen a single time; more than 25% belongs to the top ten. This specimen was PBMCs, taken at surgery. All receptors come from a female donor with early-stage non-small cell lung cancer. CDR3s include the opening cysteine and the closing phenylalanine or tryptophan. The order of the fields is D gene, clone size, J gene, V gene, CDR3 protein, CDR3 DNA. A D gene is named only where the DNA matches it firmly. A clone size is listed for some rows: how often the clone was seen (once, few, many), or a class if it is expanded.

>NA|many|TRBJ2-7|TRBV9
CASSVGSSYEQYF
TGTGCCAGCAGCGTAGGCAGCTCCTACGAGCAGTACTTC
>NA|many|TRBJ2-1|TRBV6-2/TRBV6-3
CASSPPNREHNEQFF
TGTGCCAGCAGTCCCCCCAACCGGGAGCACAATGAGCAGTTCTTC
>NA|many|TRBJ2-7|TRBV28
CASSGARTVTYEQYF
TGTGCCAGCAGTGGGGCGCGGACAGTGACCTACGAGCAGTACTTC
>NA|few|TRBJ2-5|TRBV24-1
CATSDVELRGTQYF
TGTGCCACCAGTGATGTCGAGTTAAGAGGGACCCAGTACTTC
>TRBD2|many|TRBJ2-1|TRBV24-1
CATSEYAGTSGINEQFF
TGTGCCACCAGTGAGTATGCCGGGACTAGCGGGATAAATGAGCAGTTCTTC
>NA|many|TRBJ2-3|TRBV10-3
CAISETAAASDTQYF
TGTGCCATCAGTGAGACAGCCGCCGCCTCGGATACGCAGTATTTT
>NA|many|TRBJ2-1|TRBV20-1
CSASPRGDEQFF
TGCAGTGCCAGCCCTAGAGGCGATGAGCAGTTCTTC
>NA|many|TRBJ2-1|TRBV12-3/TRBV12-4
CASSLGGRDYNEQFF
TGTGCCAGCAGTTTAGGAGGCAGGGATTACAATGAGCAGTTCTTC
>NA|many|TRBJ2-5|TRBV2
CASGIQGKTQYF
TGTGCCAGCGGAATACAGGGCAAGACCCAGTACTTC
>NA|many|TRBJ2-2|TRBV9
CASSPTGFSNTGELFF
TGTGCCAGCAGCCCCACAGGGTTTTCGAACACCGGGGAGCTGTTTTTT
>NA|NA|TRBJ1-3|TRBV5-1
CASRSGSGNTIYF
TGCGCCAGCAGGAGTGGGAGTGGAAACACCATATATTTT
>TRBD1|many|TRBJ2-5|TRBV5-1
CASSLNAPGGQETQYF
TGCGCCAGCAGCTTGAACGCTCCAGGGGGACAAGAGACCCAGTACTTC
>NA|many|TRBJ2-1|TRBV29-1
CSGTAPTVYEQFF
TGCAGCGGGACAGCTCCTACCGTGTATGAGCAGTTCTTC
>TRBD1|many|TRBJ1-1|TRBV6-5
CASRRTGTGETEAFF
TGTGCCAGCAGACGAACCGGGACAGGGGAAACTGAAGCTTTCTTT
>NA|many|TRBJ1-2|TRBV5-1
CASSLAQNYGYTF
TGCGCCAGCAGCTTGGCCCAAAACTATGGCTACACCTTC
>NA|many|TRBJ1-1|TRBV28
CASSDLDTEAFF
TGTGCCAGCAGTGACCTGGACACTGAAGCTTTCTTT
>NA|many|TRBJ2-5|TRBV6-1
CASSDSGAGETQYF
TGTGCCAGCAGTGACTCAGGGGCCGGAGAGACCCAGTACTTC
>NA|few|TRBJ1-5|TRBV2
CASSASYRDQPQHF
TGTGCCAGCAGTGCTAGTTATAGGGATCAGCCCCAGCATTTT
>NA|NA|TRBJ2-7|TRBV6-5
CTSSYGPETTYEQYF
TGTACCAGCAGTTACGGTCCGGAAACCACCTACGAGCAGTACTTC
>NA|few|TRBJ2-2|TRBV7-8
CASSLKVVRGELFF
TGTGCCAGCAGCTTAAAGGTCGTTCGCGGGGAGCTGTTTTTT
>TRBD1|many|TRBJ2-3|TRBV6-2/TRBV6-3
CASSYQQGGTDTQYF
TGTGCCAGCAGTTACCAACAGGGGGGCACAGATACGCAGTATTTT
>NA|many|TRBJ1-2|TRBV29-1
CSVEGANEQGWRGYTF
TGCAGCGTTGAAGGGGCTAACGAACAGGGATGGAGGGGCTACACCTTC